Each of the 18 T cell receptor beta chains below was sequenced from the same sample in a study of glioma-infiltrating T cells. Amplification of TCR alpha and beta CDR3 regions from RNA used iRepertoire nested multiplex PCR. TCRdb redid the calling of the multiplex PCR reads with MiXCR, one entry per CDR3 protein. The table has tens of thousands of distinct CDR3 sequences, around 40% seen once. The specimen was glioma tissue, nonneoplastic brain tissue, or PBMCs (not recorded which). The receptor source for this set is a human donor with low-grade glioma or glioblastoma, undergoing nonglioma brain surgery, or in good health (not recorded which).

This clonotype was counted many times. This chain connects TRBV15 to TRBJ2-1, with TRBD2 matching over 8 bases. J was trimmed by 0 bases and V by 0 bases; bases with no gene match: 4. Per the germline V gene, CDR1 is LNHNV and CDR2 is YYDKDF (reference sequence). This CDR3 region has 17 residues. This CDR3 reads CATSRDYGTSSYNEQFF. CDR3 nucleotides: TGTGCCACCAGCAGAGATTACGGGACTAGCTCCTACAATGAGCAGTTCTTC. Together with reference TRBV15 and TRBJ2-1, the CDR3 gives the full variable domain: DAMVIQNPRYQVTQFGKPVTLSCSQTLNHNVMYWYQQKSSQAPKLLFHYYDKDFNNEADTPDNFQSRRPNTSFCFLDIRSPGLGDTAMYLCATSRDYGTSSYNEQFFGPGTRLTVL.

This clonotype was seen many times. The chain employs TRBV7-9 and TRBJ1-2; weak D call: TRBD1 (6 bases). The germline CDR1 and CDR2 sequences are SEHNR and FQNEAQ (reference sequence). The length of the CDR3 is 13 residues. V dropped 5 bases and J dropped 4 bases, with 11 bases sitting between them. The CDR3 DNA is TGTGCCAGCAGCCTGGGACAACTCTATGGCTACACCTTC. This gives the protein CASSLGQLYGYTF.

The chain employs TRBV9 and TRBJ2-5; 10 bases agree with TRBD1. The J segment lost 5 bases and the V segment lost 2 bases, leaving 9 bases of the junction unmatched. This CDR3 is built from 16 residues. Germline V gene sequence: CDR1 SGDLS, CDR2 YYNGEE. CDR3 bases: TGTGCCAGCAGCGTGCGGGACAGGGGATCGACCGAGACCCAGTACTTC. Encoded protein: CASSVRDRGSTETQYF.

About this clonotype itself: At one of its ends the junction is not consistent with the germline gene, which may arise from a read error. This chain joins TRBV6-2 or TRBV6-3 and TRBJ2-6; 8 nucleotides match TRBD1. The CDR3 has 17 residues. From germline, CDR1 is MNHEY and CDR2 SVGEGT. Here the CDR3 DNA reads TGTGCCAGCAGACTGACAGGGGTTCGCTCAGGGGCCAACGTCCTGATTTTC. Protein sequence: CASRLTGVRSGANVLIF.

This clonotype was detected only a few times. The chain couples TRBV5-4 to TRBJ2-5; 7 positions match TRBD2. Germline assignment: CDR1 SGHNT and CDR2 YYREEE (reference sequence). The CDR3 contains 16 residues. The trim removed 4 bases at V and 4 bases at J, leaving 13 bases unmatched. DNA for the CDR3: TGTGCCAGCAGCCGACCCGGGACTATCTTCTCAGAGACCCAGTACTTC. It encodes CASSRPGTIFSETQYF.

V usage is TRBV3-1 and J usage is TRBJ2-5, with a possible D match to TRBD1 (6 bases). The length of the CDR3 is 18 residues. Trimming shortened V by 5 bases and J by 4 bases, and 26 bases separated the two germline ends. Germline assignment: CDR1 LGHDT and CDR2 YNNKEL (reference sequence). CDR3 sequence reads: CASSRTAFSQEGGETQYF. DNA for the CDR3: TGTGCCAGCAGCAGGACCGCGTTTTCCCAGGAAGGGGGAGAGACCCAGTACTTC.

With respect to this clonotype: A much more abundant neighbour one base away suggests this may be a read error. The chain employs TRBV29-1 and TRBJ2-7, with 10 bases lining up with TRBD1. The CDR3 totals 14 residues. Germline assignment: CDR1 SQVTM and CDR2 ANQGSEA. CDR3: CGVGRQGARYEQYF. DNA of the CDR3: TGCGGCGTCGGTCGACAGGGGGCGAGGTACGAGCAGTACTTC.

This chain links TRBV6-1 with TRBJ2-5, with 11 bases lining up with TRBD2. V shed 5 bases, J shed 3 bases, and the junction held 8 bases outside the gene matches. The CDR3 is made up of 16 amino acids. CDR1 is MNHNS and CDR2 is SASEGT in the germline V gene. The CDR3 protein is CASSFASGGTKETQYF. Here the CDR3 DNA reads TGTGCCAGCAGTTTCGCTAGCGGGGGGACCAAAGAGACCCAGTACTTC.

This clonotype appeared many times. V is TRBV7-8 and J is TRBJ1-2; no definite D call. The CDR3 runs to 13 residues. The germline V and J ends were trimmed by 1 base and 1 base, with 4 bases remaining between them. Germline-derived CDR1 and CDR2 are SGHVS and FQNEAQ. The CDR3 DNA reads TGTGCCAGCAGCTTAGACCATAACTATGGCTACACCTTC. Residues: CASSLDHNYGYTF.

To note about this clonotype: The conserved phenylalanine or tryptophan normally closing the CDR3 is absent here, so this likely arose from a read error. DNA for the CDR3: TGCGCCAGCAGACGACTAGCGGGAGGGCGGGAGACCCAGTACCTC. Translating gives CASRRLAGGRETQYL. This chain uses TRBV6-1 with TRBJ2-5; 14 nucleotides agree with TRBD2. The CDR3 has 15 amino acids. Germline CDR1 reads MNHNS; CDR2 reads SASEGT.

This clonotype occurred many times. This chain joins TRBV2 and TRBJ2-2, with no clear D. CDR3 length equals 13 residues. The V and J ends lost 2 bases and 5 bases respectively, with 6 bases between them. Germline V gives CDR1 SNHLY, CDR2 FYNNEI. Here the CDR3 reads CASSERATGELFF. DNA of the CDR3: TGTGCCAGCAGTGAAAGGGCTACCGGGGAGCTGTTTTTT.

This clonotype was observed at least ten times. V and J are TRBV20-1 and TRBJ2-7; 7 bases agree with TRBD1. CDR1 and CDR2 from the germline V gene are DFQATT and SNEGSKA (reference sequence). V shed 4 bases, J shed 1 base, and the junction held 13 bases outside the gene matches. The CDR3 is made up of 16 amino acids. The CDR3 here is CSAMDRSHTGSYEQYF. CDR3 coding DNA: TGCAGTGCTATGGACAGGTCTCATACCGGGTCCTACGAGCAGTACTTC.

At least ten counts were recorded for this clonotype. The V and J genes are TRBV20-1 and TRBJ2-1; 8 bases align to TRBD2. This CDR3 comprises 12 residues. Germline lookup yields CDR1 DFQATT and CDR2 SNEGSKA (reference sequence). V shed 3 bases and J 8 bases; nucleotides not matched to a gene: 3. The CDR3 DNA sequence: TGCAGTGCTAGGGAGACTAGCGATGAGCAGTTCTTC. Translation gives CSARETSDEQFF.

This clonotype came up a few times. A much more abundant neighbour one base away suggests this may be a read error. The CDR3 ends on some other residue instead of the conserved phenylalanine or tryptophan, so this is likely a read error. CDR3 coding DNA: TGTGCCAGCAGTCCGACCCCCCGGACAGTTTATGGCTACACCCTC. It encodes CASSPTPRTVYGYTL. This chain uses TRBV7-2 with TRBJ1-2; D is possibly TRBD1 (6 bases). The CDR3 loop spans 15 amino acids. Per the germline V gene, CDR1 is SGHTA and CDR2 is FQGNSA. The V and J ends lost 6 bases and 5 bases respectively, with 19 bases between them.

A remark on this clonotype: One base away lies a much larger clone, so this may be a sequencing read error. The V call is TRBV5-4, the J call TRBJ2-3, with no clear D. The last part of the DNA fits TRBJ1-5 better; the J call may be wrong. CDR3 length: 13 amino acids. Germline V CDR1 and CDR2: SGHNT, YYREEE (reference sequence). The CDR3 nucleotides are TGTGCCAGCAGCCTTCAGTTCACAGATACGCAGCATTTT. Its protein is CASSLQFTDTQHF.

Many counts were recorded for this clonotype. V and J are TRBV19 and TRBJ2-2; 10 bases are shared with TRBD1. The length of the CDR3 is 16 residues. CDR1 is LNHDA and CDR2 is SQIVND in the germline V gene (reference sequence). With 1 base clipped from V and 7 bases from J, the junction kept 6 bases outside the gene matches. CDR3 sequence reads: CASSIAGTGDVGELFF. Written as DNA, the CDR3 is TGTGCCAGTAGTATAGCCGGGACAGGGGACGTCGGGGAGCTGTTTTTT.

Here the CDR3 DNA reads TGTGCCAGCAGCTTAGGGACAGGGGGATCCTACGAGCAGTACTTC. Translation: CASSLGTGGSYEQYF. The chain uses TRBV7-2 and TRBJ2-7; 10 nucleotides agree with TRBD1. The V gene end was trimmed by 1 base and the J gene end by 1 base; junction bases not matched to a gene: 1. The CDR3 covers 15 residues. Per germline, CDR1 SGHTA and CDR2 FQGNSA.

This clonotype was counted many times. The CDR3 here is CASSPRRGGNTDTQYF. Written as DNA, the CDR3 is TGTGCCAGCAGCCCCCGGCGGGGGGGGAACACAGATACGCAGTATTTT. This rearrangement joins TRBV7-2 to TRBJ2-3; 9 nucleotides agree with TRBD2. Germline V gene sequence: CDR1 SGHTA, CDR2 FQGNSA. This CDR3 spans 16 amino acids. J was trimmed by 2 bases and V by 5 bases; bases with no gene match: 8.